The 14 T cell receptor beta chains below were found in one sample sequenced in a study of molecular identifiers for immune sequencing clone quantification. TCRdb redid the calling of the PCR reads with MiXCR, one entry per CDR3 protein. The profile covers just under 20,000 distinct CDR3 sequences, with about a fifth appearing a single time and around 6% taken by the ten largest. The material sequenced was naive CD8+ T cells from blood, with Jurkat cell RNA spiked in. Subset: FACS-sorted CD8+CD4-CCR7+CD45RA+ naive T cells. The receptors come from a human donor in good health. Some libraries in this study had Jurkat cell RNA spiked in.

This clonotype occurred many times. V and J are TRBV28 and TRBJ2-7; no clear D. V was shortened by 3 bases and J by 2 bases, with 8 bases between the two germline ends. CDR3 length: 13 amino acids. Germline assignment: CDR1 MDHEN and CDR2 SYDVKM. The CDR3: CASSFLIPYEQYF. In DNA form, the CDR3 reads TGTGCCAGCAGTTTTTTGATCCCCTACGAGCAGTACTTC.

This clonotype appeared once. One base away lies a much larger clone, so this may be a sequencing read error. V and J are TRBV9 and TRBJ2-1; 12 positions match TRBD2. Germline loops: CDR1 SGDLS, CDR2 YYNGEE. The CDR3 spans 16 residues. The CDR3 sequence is CASSGLAGVTYNERFF. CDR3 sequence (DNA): TGTGCCAGCAGCGGACTAGCGGGAGTGACCTACAATGAGCGGTTCTTC.

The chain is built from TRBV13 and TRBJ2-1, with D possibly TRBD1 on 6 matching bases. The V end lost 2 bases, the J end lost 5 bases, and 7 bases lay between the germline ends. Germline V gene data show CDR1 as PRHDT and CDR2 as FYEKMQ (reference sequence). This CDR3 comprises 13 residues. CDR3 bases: TGTGCCAGCAGCTTATACAGGGACAATGAGCAGTTCTTC. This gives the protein CASSLYRDNEQFF.

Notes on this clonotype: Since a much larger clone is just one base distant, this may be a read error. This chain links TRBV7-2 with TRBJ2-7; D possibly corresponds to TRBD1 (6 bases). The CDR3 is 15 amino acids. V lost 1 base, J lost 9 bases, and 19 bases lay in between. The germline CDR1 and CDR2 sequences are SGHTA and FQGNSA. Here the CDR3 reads CASSLGVRGAGGQYF. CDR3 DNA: TGTGCCAGCAGCTTAGGTGTCAGGGGAGCAGGCGGGCAGTACTTC.

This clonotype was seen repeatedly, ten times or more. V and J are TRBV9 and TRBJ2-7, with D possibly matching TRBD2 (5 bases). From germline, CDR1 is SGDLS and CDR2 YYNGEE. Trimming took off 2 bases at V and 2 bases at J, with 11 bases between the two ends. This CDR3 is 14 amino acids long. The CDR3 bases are TGTGCCAGCAGCGTTGGTCTAGCCCCCTACGAGCAGTACTTC. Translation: CASSVGLAPYEQYF. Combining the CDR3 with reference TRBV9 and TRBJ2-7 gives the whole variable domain DSGVTQTPKHLITATGQRVTLRCSPRSGDLSVYWYQQSLDQGLQFLIQYYNGEERAKGNILERFSAQQFPDLHSELNLSSLELGDSALYFCASSVGLAPYEQYFGPGTRLTVT.

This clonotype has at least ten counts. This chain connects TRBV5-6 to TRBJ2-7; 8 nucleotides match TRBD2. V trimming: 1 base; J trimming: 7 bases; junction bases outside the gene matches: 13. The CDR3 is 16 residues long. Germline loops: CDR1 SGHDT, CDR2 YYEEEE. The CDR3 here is CASSLKRSGGPVEQYF. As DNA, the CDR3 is TGTGCCAGCAGCTTGAAGCGTTCGGGAGGGCCTGTGGAGCAGTACTTC.

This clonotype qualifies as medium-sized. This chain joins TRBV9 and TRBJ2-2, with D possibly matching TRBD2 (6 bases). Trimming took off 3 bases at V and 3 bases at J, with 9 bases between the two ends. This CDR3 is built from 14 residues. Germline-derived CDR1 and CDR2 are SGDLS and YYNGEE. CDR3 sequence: CASSEGLYTGELFF. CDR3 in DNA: TGTGCCAGCAGCGAGGGACTCTACACCGGGGAGCTGTTTTTT.

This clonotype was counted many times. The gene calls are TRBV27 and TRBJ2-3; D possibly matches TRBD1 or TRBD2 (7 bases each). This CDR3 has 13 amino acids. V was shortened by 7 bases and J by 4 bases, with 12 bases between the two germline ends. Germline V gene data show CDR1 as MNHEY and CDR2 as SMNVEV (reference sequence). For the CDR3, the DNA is TGTGCCAGCACCTCAGGGGGGGCAGATACGCAGTATTTT. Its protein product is CASTSGGADTQYF.

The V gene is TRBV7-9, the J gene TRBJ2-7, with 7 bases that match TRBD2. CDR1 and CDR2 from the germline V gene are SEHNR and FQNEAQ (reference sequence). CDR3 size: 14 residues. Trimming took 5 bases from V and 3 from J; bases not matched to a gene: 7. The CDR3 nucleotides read TGTGCCAGCAGCGAGGGACTACCCATCTACGAGCAGTACTTC. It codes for CASSEGLPIYEQYF.

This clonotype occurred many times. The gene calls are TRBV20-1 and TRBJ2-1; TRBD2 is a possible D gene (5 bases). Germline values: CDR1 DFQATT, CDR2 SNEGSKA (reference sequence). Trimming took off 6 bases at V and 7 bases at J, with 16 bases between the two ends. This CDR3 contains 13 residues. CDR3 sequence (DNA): TGCAGTGCACGGACTGGATTCATGAATGAGCAGTTCTTC. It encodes CSARTGFMNEQFF.

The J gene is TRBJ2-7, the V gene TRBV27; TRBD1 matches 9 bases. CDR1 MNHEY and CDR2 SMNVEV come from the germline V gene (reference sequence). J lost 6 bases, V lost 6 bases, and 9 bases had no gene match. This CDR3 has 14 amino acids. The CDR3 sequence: CASRSWTGDVEQYF. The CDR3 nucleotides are TGTGCCAGCAGAAGCTGGACAGGGGACGTCGAGCAGTACTTC.

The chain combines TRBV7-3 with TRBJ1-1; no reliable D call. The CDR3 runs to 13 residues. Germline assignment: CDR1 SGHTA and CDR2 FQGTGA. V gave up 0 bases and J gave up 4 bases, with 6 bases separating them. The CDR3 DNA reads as TGTGCCAGCAGCTTAACGGGAGTCACTGAAGCTTTCTTT. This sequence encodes CASSLTGVTEAFF.

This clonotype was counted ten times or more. CDR3 nucleotide sequence: TGTGCCAGCAGTGCGATTCTAGCGGGTTCCTACAATGAGCAGTTCTTC. Encoded protein: CASSAILAGSYNEQFF. The chain recombines TRBV6-2 or TRBV6-3 with TRBJ2-1; TRBD2 matches 8 bases. With 5 bases clipped from V and 1 base from J, the junction kept 7 bases outside the gene matches. The CDR3 is 16 residues long. In germline, CDR1 is MNHEY, CDR2 SVGEGT.

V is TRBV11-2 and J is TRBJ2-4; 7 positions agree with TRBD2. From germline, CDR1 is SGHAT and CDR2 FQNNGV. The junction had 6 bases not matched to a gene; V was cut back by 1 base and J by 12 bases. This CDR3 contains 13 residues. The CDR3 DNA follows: TGTGCCAGCAGCTTAGGGGGGGGGTCTGGTCAGTACTTC. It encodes CASSLGGGSGQYF.